Listed below are T cell receptor beta chains from one sample, sequenced in a study of shared clonotypes between healthy human individuals. TCRdb keeps only in-frame clones here, not all; method: immunoSEQ multiplex PCR. Of 2 million to 2.5 million clones in the sample, under 95% are singletons; the top ten hold about 0.39%. Sequenced material: naive CD4+ T cells from PBMCs. The receptors were sampled from a man aged 18 to 30 in good health. Some clones in this sample may be carry-over from other donors' samples. CDR3s include the opening cysteine and the closing phenylalanine or tryptophan. The D gene is left open where the match is weak. A row's size may be missing; if present it is once, few, many or a size class.

j_gene: TRBJ1-5; d_gene: .; v_gene: TRBV5-8; abundance: .; CDR3aa: CASSLLLPQHF; CDR3nt: TGTGCCAGCAGCTTACTTCTCCCCCAGCATTTT
j_gene: TRBJ1-4; d_gene: TRBD1; v_gene: TRBV28; abundance: .; CDR3aa: CASTRQGATNEKLFF; CDR3nt: TGTGCCAGCACAAGACAGGGAGCAACTAATGAAAAACTGTTTTTT
j_gene: TRBJ2-1; d_gene: TRBD2; v_gene: TRBV5-1; abundance: once; CDR3aa: CASSFGTSGYNEQFF; CDR3nt: TGCGCCAGCAGCTTCGGTACTAGCGGATACAATGAGCAGTTCTTC
j_gene: TRBJ2-2; d_gene: TRBD1; v_gene: TRBV30; abundance: .; CDR3aa: CAFTGWDRMNTGELFF; CDR3nt: TGTGCCTTTACCGGATGGGACAGAATGAACACCGGGGAGCTGTTTTTT
j_gene: TRBJ2-5; d_gene: .; v_gene: TRBV5-1; abundance: .; CDR3aa: CASSFPFGETQYF; CDR3nt: TGCGCCAGCAGTTTCCCGTTTGGGGAGACCCAGTACTTC
j_gene: TRBJ2-5; d_gene: .; v_gene: TRBV5-4; abundance: .; CDR3aa: CASSLDRQETQYF; CDR3nt: TGTGCCAGCAGCTTGGACAGGCAAGAGACCCAGTACTTC
j_gene: TRBJ2-3; d_gene: .; v_gene: TRBV7-9; abundance: .; CDR3aa: CASSFLGADTQYF; CDR3nt: TGTGCCAGCAGCTTTTTGGGGGCAGATACGCAGTATTTT
j_gene: TRBJ2-3; d_gene: .; v_gene: TRBV5-1; abundance: .; CDR3aa: CASSLVASTDTQYF; CDR3nt: TGCGCCAGCAGCTTGGTGGCTAGCACAGATACGCAGTATTTT
j_gene: TRBJ2-1; d_gene: TRBD2; v_gene: TRBV7-6; abundance: .; CDR3aa: CASSPGLAAYNEQFF; CDR3nt: TGTGCCAGCAGCCCGGGACTAGCTGCGTACAATGAGCAGTTCTTC
j_gene: TRBJ2-1; d_gene: .; v_gene: TRBV30; abundance: once; CDR3aa: CAWSVDPYNEQFF; CDR3nt: TGTGCCTGGAGTGTAGACCCCTACAATGAGCAGTTCTTC
j_gene: TRBJ2-7; d_gene: .; v_gene: TRBV6-5; abundance: .; CDR3aa: CASSSVHNSYEQYF; CDR3nt: TGTGCCAGCAGTTCAGTGCACAACTCCTACGAGCAGTACTTC
j_gene: TRBJ2-3; d_gene: TRBD2; v_gene: TRBV19; abundance: .; CDR3aa: CASRHIAGGGPDTQYF; CDR3nt: TGTGCCAGTAGACACATAGCGGGAGGGGGGCCAGATACGCAGTATTTT
j_gene: TRBJ2-5; d_gene: TRBD1; v_gene: TRBV25-1; abundance: .; CDR3aa: CATEKQRTGKRETQYF; CDR3nt: TGTGCCACCGAGAAGCAAAGGACAGGGAAAAGAGAGACCCAGTACTTC
j_gene: TRBJ2-1; d_gene: .; v_gene: TRBV7-3; abundance: .; CDR3aa: CASSLTRAGDEQFF; CDR3nt: TGTGCCAGCAGCTTAACTAGAGCAGGGGATGAGCAGTTCTTC
j_gene: TRBJ1-5; d_gene: TRBD1; v_gene: TRBV27; abundance: .; CDR3aa: CASSTGVQPQHF; CDR3nt: TGTGCCAGCAGTACAGGGGTCCAGCCCCAGCATTTT
j_gene: TRBJ2-3; d_gene: .; v_gene: TRBV2; abundance: .; CDR3aa: CASKTGTDTQYF; CDR3nt: TGTGCCAGCAAAACCGGCACAGATACGCAGTATTTT
j_gene: TRBJ1-2; d_gene: .; v_gene: TRBV7-2; abundance: .; CDR3aa: CASSSGTSYGYTF; CDR3nt: TGTGCCAGCAGCTCCGGGACATCGTATGGCTACACCTTC
j_gene: TRBJ2-1; d_gene: TRBD2; v_gene: TRBV5-1; abundance: .; CDR3aa: CASSLGTSSSYNEQFF; CDR3nt: TGCGCCAGCAGCTTGGGGACTAGTAGCTCCTACAATGAGCAGTTCTTC
j_gene: TRBJ2-5; d_gene: .; v_gene: TRBV28; abundance: .; CDR3aa: CASGPGWETQYF; CDR3nt: TGTGCCAGCGGACCCGGGTGGGAGACCCAGTACTTC
j_gene: TRBJ1-2; d_gene: .; v_gene: TRBV25-1; abundance: .; CDR3aa: CASSAWAGGYTF; CDR3nt: TGTGCCAGCAGTGCGTGGGCAGGCGGCTACACCTTC
j_gene: TRBJ2-1; d_gene: .; v_gene: TRBV28; abundance: .; CDR3aa: CASSGIIGGANEQFF; CDR3nt: TGTGCCAGCTCTGGCATCATCGGGGGCGCCAATGAGCAGTTCTTC
j_gene: TRBJ1-5; d_gene: .; v_gene: TRBV19; abundance: .; CDR3aa: CASWGGTRSAQPQHF; CDR3nt: TGTGCCAGTTGGGGCGGGACTCGGTCAGCTCAGCCCCAGCATTTT
j_gene: TRBJ2-7; d_gene: TRBD2; v_gene: TRBV5-1; abundance: .; CDR3aa: CASSLGSSGRTYEQYF; CDR3nt: TGCGCCAGCAGCTTGGGTTCTAGCGGGAGGACCTACGAGCAGTACTTC
j_gene: TRBJ2-7; d_gene: .; v_gene: TRBV14; abundance: .; CDR3aa: CASSQYDEQYF; CDR3nt: TGTGCCAGCAGCCAATATGACGAGCAGTACTTC
j_gene: TRBJ2-5; d_gene: .; v_gene: TRBV5-1; abundance: .; CDR3aa: CASSFIRPGIQETQYF; CDR3nt: TGCGCCAGCAGCTTCATTCGGCCAGGGATACAAGAGACCCAGTACTTC
j_gene: TRBJ1-5; d_gene: .; v_gene: TRBV14; abundance: .; CDR3aa: CASSQVPGVNQPQHF; CDR3nt: TGTGCCAGCAGCCAAGTACCCGGAGTCAATCAGCCCCAGCATTTT
j_gene: TRBJ2-1; d_gene: .; v_gene: TRBV30; abundance: .; CDR3aa: CAWAVGGVSNEQFF; CDR3nt: TGTGCCTGGGCGGTGGGGGGAGTGAGTAATGAGCAGTTCTTC
j_gene: TRBJ2-7; d_gene: .; v_gene: TRBV7-6; abundance: .; CDR3aa: CASSKGAGGLYEQYF; CDR3nt: TGTGCCAGCAGCAAGGGGGCAGGGGGACTCTACGAGCAGTACTTC
j_gene: TRBJ2-1; d_gene: TRBD2; v_gene: TRBV5-6; abundance: .; CDR3aa: CASSSLAGSYNEQFF; CDR3nt: TGTGCCAGCAGCTCATTAGCGGGTTCCTACAATGAGCAGTTCTTC
j_gene: TRBJ1-1; d_gene: .; v_gene: TRBV19; abundance: .; CDR3aa: CATGKMLNTEAFF; CDR3nt: TGTGCCACCGGGAAGATGCTGAACACTGAAGCTTTCTTT
j_gene: TRBJ1-3; d_gene: .; v_gene: TRBV5-4; abundance: .; CDR3aa: CATSAGVITGNTIYF; CDR3nt: TGTGCCACCTCGGCAGGCGTTATAACTGGAAACACCATATATTTT
j_gene: TRBJ2-1; d_gene: TRBD2; v_gene: TRBV9; abundance: .; CDR3aa: CASSLQSGLAANEQFF; CDR3nt: TGTGCCAGCAGCCTCCAGTCCGGACTAGCGGCAAATGAGCAGTTCTTC
j_gene: TRBJ2-3; d_gene: .; v_gene: TRBV4-2; abundance: .; CDR3aa: CASSQRRGTSTDTQYF; CDR3nt: TGTGCCAGCAGCCAACGCCGGGGCACTAGCACAGATACGCAGTATTTT
j_gene: TRBJ1-1; d_gene: .; v_gene: TRBV5-4; abundance: .; CDR3aa: CASSWNKGTGTEAFF; CDR3nt: TGTGCCAGCAGCTGGAATAAAGGAACAGGGACTGAAGCTTTCTTT
j_gene: TRBJ1-5; d_gene: .; v_gene: TRBV1; abundance: .; CDR3aa: CTSSRMGQDGNQPQHF; CDR3nt: TGCACCAGCAGCCGGATGGGACAGGACGGCAATCAGCCCCAGCATTTT
j_gene: TRBJ2-7; d_gene: .; v_gene: TRBV11-1; abundance: .; CDR3aa: CASSLDPLSYEQYF; CDR3nt: TGTGCCAGCAGCTTAGATCCTCTCTCCTACGAGCAGTACTTC
j_gene: TRBJ2-2; d_gene: TRBD2; v_gene: TRBV13; abundance: .; CDR3aa: CASSPKGTSLTGELFF; CDR3nt: TGTGCCAGCAGCCCGAAGGGGACTAGCCTCACCGGGGAGCTGTTTTTT
j_gene: TRBJ2-1; d_gene: TRBD2; v_gene: TRBV5-4; abundance: .; CDR3aa: CASSPGGAGGSGAQFF; CDR3nt: TGTGCCAGCAGCCCCGGGGGTGCGGGAGGATCAGGGGCGCAGTTCTTC
j_gene: TRBJ1-3; d_gene: .; v_gene: TRBV28; abundance: .; CDR3aa: CAIQAPGARGNTIYF; CDR3nt: TGTGCCATACAAGCCCCTGGGGCGCGGGGAAACACCATATATTTT
j_gene: TRBJ1-2; d_gene: .; v_gene: TRBV19; abundance: .; CDR3aa: CASNQDSRVANYGYTF; CDR3nt: TGTGCCAGTAACCAAGACTCCCGGGTGGCTAACTATGGCTACACCTTC
j_gene: TRBJ2-3; d_gene: .; v_gene: TRBV28; abundance: .; CDR3aa: CASSLFPPPSHTDTQYF; CDR3nt: TGTGCCAGCAGTTTATTCCCCCCCCCGTCCCATACAGATACGCAGTATTTT
j_gene: TRBJ2-3; d_gene: TRBD2; v_gene: TRBV7-3; abundance: .; CDR3aa: CASSLAPSGSGGDTQYF; CDR3nt: TGTGCCAGCAGCTTAGCCCCTAGCGGGAGTGGTGGAGATACGCAGTATTTT
j_gene: TRBJ2-2; d_gene: .; v_gene: TRBV5-5; abundance: once; CDR3aa: CASSLSRPSGTGELFF; CDR3nt: TGTGCCAGCAGCCTTAGTAGGCCCTCAGGCACCGGGGAGCTGTTTTTT
j_gene: TRBJ1-2; d_gene: .; v_gene: TRBV19; abundance: .; CDR3aa: CASSISRWGYGYTF; CDR3nt: TGTGCCAGTAGTATAAGCAGGTGGGGCTATGGCTACACCTTC
j_gene: TRBJ2-7; d_gene: .; v_gene: TRBV23-1; abundance: once; CDR3aa: CASSQSTPGPSYEQYF; CDR3nt: TGCGCCAGCAGTCAATCGACTCCAGGGCCCTCCTACGAGCAGTACTTC
j_gene: TRBJ2-3; d_gene: TRBD2; v_gene: TRBV7-3; abundance: .; CDR3aa: CASSPTGLAGRDTQYF; CDR3nt: TGTGCCAGCAGCCCCACGGGACTAGCGGGAAGAGATACGCAGTATTTT
j_gene: TRBJ2-5; d_gene: .; v_gene: TRBV9; abundance: .; CDR3aa: CASSVGTGTTGGTQYF; CDR3nt: TGTGCCAGCAGCGTAGGTACAGGGACCACGGGAGGGACCCAGTACTTC
j_gene: TRBJ2-7; d_gene: TRBD2; v_gene: TRBV4-3; abundance: .; CDR3aa: CASSLGLAGGPYEQYF; CDR3nt: TGCGCCAGCAGCCTGGGACTAGCGGGAGGGCCCTACGAGCAGTACTTC
j_gene: TRBJ2-5; d_gene: .; v_gene: TRBV28; abundance: .; CDR3aa: CASSFRAGQETQYF; CDR3nt: TGTGCCAGCAGTTTTAGGGCGGGTCAAGAGACCCAGTACTTC
j_gene: TRBJ2-3; d_gene: TRBD2; v_gene: TRBV7-2; abundance: .; CDR3aa: CASSSPGAGVPDTQYF; CDR3nt: TGTGCCAGCAGCTCCCCCGGGGCGGGAGTCCCAGATACGCAGTATTTT
j_gene: TRBJ1-2; d_gene: TRBD1; v_gene: TRBV7-2; abundance: .; CDR3aa: CASSQGQGARGYTF; CDR3nt: TGTGCCAGCAGCCAAGGACAGGGGGCGCGAGGCTACACCTTC
j_gene: TRBJ2-1; d_gene: .; v_gene: TRBV28; abundance: .; CDR3aa: CASSDRSHANNEQFF; CDR3nt: TGTGCCAGCAGTGACAGGAGTCACGCTAACAATGAGCAGTTCTTC
j_gene: TRBJ2-7; d_gene: TRBD2; v_gene: TRBV15; abundance: .; CDR3aa: CATSRVAGAYEQYF; CDR3nt: TGTGCCACCAGCAGAGTCGCGGGAGCTTACGAGCAGTACTTC
j_gene: TRBJ2-4; d_gene: .; v_gene: TRBV13; abundance: .; CDR3aa: CASSLGPKQGSGAKNIQYF; CDR3nt: TGTGCCAGCAGCTTAGGCCCAAAGCAGGGGAGTGGAGCCAAAAACATTCAGTACTTC
j_gene: TRBJ2-5; d_gene: TRBD2; v_gene: TRBV18; abundance: .; CDR3aa: CASSPLAGGETQYF; CDR3nt: TGTGCCAGCTCACCTCTAGCGGGAGGGGAGACCCAGTACTTC
j_gene: TRBJ1-5; d_gene: .; v_gene: TRBV4-1; abundance: few; CDR3aa: CASSQDRSAQPQHF; CDR3nt: TGCGCCAGCAGCCAAGATCGGTCCGCGCAGCCCCAGCATTTT
j_gene: TRBJ2-6; d_gene: TRBD1; v_gene: TRBV5-1; abundance: .; CDR3aa: CASGLGQDSGANVLTF; CDR3nt: TGCGCCAGCGGACTTGGACAGGACTCTGGGGCCAACGTCCTGACTTTC